One TCR beta chain is described in this entry. This clonotype has more than one count but fewer than ten. Its antigen is unknown. Nothing much larger sits one base from this clone, and base qualities are not available. CDR1 and CDR2, per the germline V gene, are SGDLS and YYNGEE. V is pared back by 0 bases and J by 2 bases, with 9 bases lying between the germline termini. From cysteine to phenylalanine, the CDR3 is 14 amino acids long. Only the CDR3 portion is preserved as DNA: 42 bases, with reading frame beginning at the first base. The listed sequencing device is Illumina NovaSeq 6000. TCRalpha and TCRbeta cDNA libraries were built by 5'RACE with constant-segment primers, adding sample barcodes and unique molecular identifiers. RNA was extracted from every sample with Trizol reagent. Libraries were amplified in two PCR steps, with a second sample barcode and Illumina TruSeq adapters added in the second step. The libraries were sequenced on an Illumina NovaSeq using 2 x 150 bp paired-end reads. The paper's processing steps were these. With migec v1.2.7, reads were demultiplexed and then collapsed into UMI-guided consensus sequences. Using mixcr v2.1.11, UMI consensuses were aligned to TRA and TRB V and J templates and then assembled into clonotypes. A clonotype was counted as expanded or contracted only when both edgeR and NoisET called the clonotype significant, with the noise models trained on biological replicates. For edgeR calls, a false discovery rate-adjusted p below 0.01 and a log2 fold-change threshold of 1 were applied. PCA with hierarchical clustering of max-normalized trajectories of the 1000 most abundant clonotypes was used as exploratory dynamics analysis. Separately sequenced CD4+ and CD8+ repertoires were used to assign a CD4 or CD8 phenotype to each responding clone. TCRdb cleaned the public reads at Q25 with fastp, built clones with MiXCR and kept in-frame beta chains. For every CDR3 protein sequence, its rows merge into one entry that carries the most common genes and DNA. In this record, the V and J calls reflect TCRdb's handling and not the investigators' own analysis. This sample lists approximately 65,000 distinct CDR3 sequences; 16% were detected once. The biggest ten clones account for 30% to 35% of the sample.

The record originates from a study of T-cell memory formation after mild COVID-19 (dated by TCRdb to the early 2020s). Background for the entire study: TCR sequence clusters from the two donors were largely donor specific. The cohort was made up of two young adult volunteers, one female and one male, who were previously healthy. Longitudinal TCRalpha and TCRbeta repertoire sequencing tracked T-cell clones expanding and contracting after mild COVID-19 in a couple of donors. Broad study findings and their caveats: Some responding clones were found in pre-infection memory, which suggests that pre-existing cross-reactive memory T cells took part in the SARS-CoV-2 response. Clones that contracted from day 15 to 85 showed balanced CD4/CD8 phenotypes, whereas a second wave of clones that expanded from day 15 to 37 leaned towards CD4+. Contracting CD4+ clones turned up mainly in the CM and EM memory subsets, whereas EMRA was where CD8+ clones were enriched. SARS-CoV-2 specificity of the second-wave clones peaking on day 37 was not confirmed. Only two mild cases were covered in the study, and larger cohorts including severe cases with pre-infection samples were considered necessary.

PBMCs were isolated by Ficoll-Paque density gradient centrifugation. This clonotype originated in an adult woman who had mild COVID-19 (a few samples of this study predate the infection). The sample titles of this study are shuffled in the database, so cell type and time point are left out; the donor was told from shared clones. Recombination joined TRBV9 with TRBJ2-7; the D gene is tentatively TRBD1 or TRBD2, each matching 5 bases. Sequenced: PBMCs or a T cell subset sorted from them (not recorded which). CDR3 region: CASSVGDAPYEQYF. In nucleotide form, the sequence is TGTGCCAGCAGCGTAGGGGACGCTCCCTACGAGCAGTACTTC. The CDR3 plus the reference TRBV9 and TRBJ2-7 genes for the other parts give the full variable domain: DSGVTQTPKHLITATGQRVTLRCSPRSGDLSVYWYQQSLDQGLQFLIQYYNGEERAKGNILERFSAQQFPDLHSELNLSSLELGDSALYFCASSVGDAPYEQYFGPGTRLTVT.